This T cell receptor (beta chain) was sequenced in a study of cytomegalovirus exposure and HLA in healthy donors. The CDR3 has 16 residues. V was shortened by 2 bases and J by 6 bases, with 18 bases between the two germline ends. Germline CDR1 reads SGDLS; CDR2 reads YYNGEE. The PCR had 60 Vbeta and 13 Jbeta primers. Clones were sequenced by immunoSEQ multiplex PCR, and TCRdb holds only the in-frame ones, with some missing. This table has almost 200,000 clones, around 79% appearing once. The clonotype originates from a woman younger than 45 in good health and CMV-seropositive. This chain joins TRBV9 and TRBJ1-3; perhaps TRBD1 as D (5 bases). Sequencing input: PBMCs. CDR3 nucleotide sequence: TGTGCCAGCAGCGTCGAGGAGGGACCCAAGCAAAACACCATATATTTT. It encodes CASSVEEGPKQNTIYF.